Listed below are T cell receptor beta chains from one sample, sequenced in a study of blood T cell repertoires in COVID-19. Generated by immunoSEQ multiplex PCR, the TCRdb table keeps only in-frame clones and is missing some. The table records around 250,000 clones, just under 85% of them present only once. The sequencing sample was made of PBMCs or T cells enriched from blood (not recorded which). The receptors stem from a man in his forties or fifties who had recovered from COVID-19. Both conserved end residues are part of each CDR3. Each record gives: CDR3 protein, CDR3 DNA, J gene, clone size, V gene, D gene. D genes are given only for firm matches. Size is omitted from some rows. Given values are once, few, many or a class for expanded clones.

CDR3: CASSWDRGVNTEAFF
DNA: TGTGCCAGCAGCTGGGACAGGGGCGTGAACACTGAAGCTTTCTTT
J: TRBJ1-1
size: .
V: TRBV5-4
D: TRBD1

CDR3: CASSLSLPSYNEQFF
DNA: TGTGCCAGCAGCTTGTCTCTCCCCAGTTACAATGAGCAGTTCTTC
J: TRBJ2-1
size: .
V: TRBV7-2
D: .

CDR3: CASRGGAGIQETQYF
DNA: TGCGCCAGCAGAGGGGGGGCAGGGATTCAAGAGACCCAGTACTTC
J: TRBJ2-5
size: .
V: TRBV5-1
D: .

CDR3: CASSVTGNSGNTIYF
DNA: TGTGCCAGCAGCGTAACCGGGAACTCTGGAAACACCATATATTTT
J: TRBJ1-3
size: .
V: TRBV9
D: .

CDR3: CASSPATEYGYTF
DNA: TGTGCCAGCTCACCCGCGACAGAGTATGGCTACACCTTC
J: TRBJ1-2
size: .
V: TRBV18
D: .

CDR3: CASSRTGGDQPQHF
DNA: TGCGCCAGCAGCCGGACAGGGGGCGATCAGCCCCAGCATTTT
J: TRBJ1-5
size: .
V: TRBV5-1
D: TRBD1

CDR3: CASSYGGAINEQFF
DNA: TGTGCCAGCAGCTACGGGGGGGCTATAAATGAGCAGTTCTTC
J: TRBJ2-1
size: .
V: TRBV7-3
D: TRBD2

CDR3: CASSPPTGEQYF
DNA: TGTGCCAGCAGCCCCCCCACGGGCGAGCAGTACTTC
J: TRBJ2-7
size: once
V: TRBV6-5
D: .

CDR3: CASSLAGRLEETQYF
DNA: TGTGCCAGCAGCTTAGCGGGGCGATTGGAAGAGACCCAGTACTTC
J: TRBJ2-5
size: .
V: TRBV7-6
D: .

CDR3: CASSVQGQGGIPFF
DNA: TGTGCCAGCAGCGTACAAGGACAGGGTGGTATTCCTTTCTTT
J: TRBJ1-1
size: .
V: TRBV9
D: TRBD1

CDR3: CASSLAGGNYGYTF
DNA: TGTGCCAGCAGCTTAGCCGGGGGGAACTATGGCTACACCTTC
J: TRBJ1-2
size: .
V: TRBV7-8
D: .

CDR3: CASSQGLSEQFF
DNA: TGCGCCAGCAGCCAGGGACTCAGTGAGCAGTTCTTC
J: TRBJ2-1
size: .
V: TRBV5-1
D: .

CDR3: CASSVEQRDTEAFF
DNA: TGTGCCAGCAGCGTAGAGCAGCGAGACACTGAAGCTTTCTTT
J: TRBJ1-1
size: .
V: TRBV9
D: .

CDR3: CASSFFPGGQYF
DNA: TGTGCCAGCAGTTTTTTTCCGGGAGGGCAGTACTTC
J: TRBJ2-7
size: few
V: TRBV12-3/TRBV12-4
D: TRBD2

CDR3: CASRKTGALPGLANEQYF
DNA: TGTGCCAGCAGAAAGACAGGGGCGCTACCGGGACTAGCCAACGAGCAGTACTTC
J: TRBJ2-7
size: .
V: TRBV2
D: .

CDR3: CASSESGPGGFQPQHF
DNA: TGTGCCAGCAGCGAGTCCGGGCCAGGGGGCTTCCAGCCCCAGCATTTT
J: TRBJ1-5
size: .
V: TRBV2
D: TRBD1

CDR3: CASSQEGGTRGYEQYF
DNA: TGTGCCAGCAGCCAAGAAGGAGGGACTAGAGGCTACGAGCAGTACTTC
J: TRBJ2-7
size: .
V: TRBV14
D: TRBD2

CDR3: CAWRIPWDRNRALANVLTF
DNA: TGTGCCTGGAGAATCCCCTGGGACAGAAACCGAGCGTTGGCCAACGTCCTGACTTTC
J: TRBJ2-6
size: .
V: TRBV30
D: TRBD1

CDR3: CASGLVFPDGEAFF
DNA: TGTGCTAGTGGTTTGGTATTTCCAGACGGGGAAGCTTTCTTT
J: TRBJ1-1
size: few
V: TRBV12-5
D: .

CDR3: CASSLAGGAAPYNEQFF
DNA: TGCGCCAGCAGCTTGGCCGGAGGGGCGGCCCCCTACAATGAGCAGTTCTTC
J: TRBJ2-1
size: .
V: TRBV5-1
D: .

CDR3: CASRGQEFPQPQHF
DNA: TGTGCCAGTAGGGGACAGGAATTCCCTCAGCCCCAGCATTTT
J: TRBJ1-5
size: .
V: TRBV19
D: TRBD1

CDR3: CASSPSGGDGETQYF
DNA: TGTGCCAGCAGCCCAAGCGGGGGAGATGGGGAGACCCAGTACTTC
J: TRBJ2-5
size: .
V: TRBV7-3
D: TRBD2

CDR3: CASSYERWINIQYF
DNA: TGTGCCAGCAGTTACGAGAGGTGGATAAACATTCAGTACTTC
J: TRBJ2-4
size: .
V: TRBV6-5
D: .

CDR3: CASSIPQPGGTQYF
DNA: TGTGCCAGTAGTATTCCCCAGCCGGGGGGGACGCAGTATTTT
J: TRBJ2-3
size: few
V: TRBV19
D: TRBD2

CDR3: CASRRGPGTSKNEQFF
DNA: TGTGCCAGCAGACGAGGACCCGGGACTAGCAAAAATGAGCAGTTCTTC
J: TRBJ2-1
size: .
V: TRBV27
D: TRBD2

CDR3: CASSSGTTNYGYTF
DNA: TGTGCCAGCAGCTCCGGGACAACTAACTATGGCTACACCTTC
J: TRBJ1-2
size: .
V: TRBV5-4
D: .

CDR3: CASKLGTGAYEQYF
DNA: TGTGCCAGTAAGTTGGGGACAGGGGCCTACGAGCAGTACTTC
J: TRBJ2-7
size: .
V: TRBV19
D: TRBD1

CDR3: CASGLGETDTQYF
DNA: TGTGCTAGTGGTTTGGGGGAGACAGATACGCAGTATTTT
J: TRBJ2-3
size: .
V: TRBV12-5
D: .

CDR3: CANSAGTSGYEQYF
DNA: TGTGCCAACAGCGCCGGGACTAGCGGCTACGAGCAGTACTTC
J: TRBJ2-7
size: .
V: TRBV7-3
D: TRBD2

CDR3: CATSRDLRQGNQPQHF
DNA: TGTGCCACCAGCAGAGATCTGAGACAGGGTAATCAGCCCCAGCATTTT
J: TRBJ1-5
size: .
V: TRBV15
D: TRBD1

CDR3: CASSVEGGGRETQYF
DNA: TGTGCCAGCAGCGTAGAGGGGGGGGGCCGAGAGACCCAGTACTTC
J: TRBJ2-5
size: .
V: TRBV9
D: .

CDR3: CASSPGLKETQYF
DNA: TGTGCCAGCTCACCAGGACTGAAAGAGACCCAGTACTTC
J: TRBJ2-5
size: .
V: TRBV18
D: .

CDR3: CASSTGTASGNTIYF
DNA: TGTGCCAGCAGCACCGGGACAGCCTCTGGAAACACCATATATTTT
J: TRBJ1-3
size: .
V: TRBV9
D: TRBD1

CDR3: CASSSGTGNSPLHF
DNA: TGTGCCAGCAGTTCCGGGACAGGGAATTCACCCCTCCACTTT
J: TRBJ1-6
size: .
V: TRBV27
D: TRBD1

CDR3: CSVEDGGLTNF
DNA: TGCAGCGTTGAAGATGGCGGACTCACAAACTTC
J: TRBJ2-7
size: .
V: TRBV29-1
D: .

CDR3: CASSLDRGGYTF
DNA: TGTGCCAGCAGCTTGGACAGGGGAGGCTACACCTTC
J: TRBJ1-2
size: once
V: TRBV7-2
D: TRBD1

CDR3: CASSDSSGRGDEQFF
DNA: TGTGCCAGCAGCGACTCTAGCGGGAGGGGTGATGAGCAGTTCTTC
J: TRBJ2-1
size: .
V: TRBV9
D: TRBD2

CDR3: CASRPRGGLPEKLFF
DNA: TGTGCCAGCAGGCCTAGGGGAGGGTTGCCGGAAAAACTGTTTTTT
J: TRBJ1-4
size: .
V: TRBV7-9
D: .

CDR3: CASSPTGGTYSPLHF
DNA: TGTGCCAGCTCACCGACAGGGGGCACTTATTCACCCCTCCACTTT
J: TRBJ1-6
size: .
V: TRBV18
D: TRBD1

CDR3: CASSLTGSSTDTQYF
DNA: TGTGCCAGCAGTCTGACAGGGTCTAGCACAGATACGCAGTATTTT
J: TRBJ2-3
size: .
V: TRBV2
D: TRBD1

CDR3: CASSVGAGQGNQPQHF
DNA: TGCGCCAGCAGCGTCGGGGCCGGACAGGGGAATCAGCCCCAGCATTTT
J: TRBJ1-5
size: .
V: TRBV4-1
D: TRBD1

CDR3: CATSSRDRGVYEQYF
DNA: TGTGCCACCAGCAGCCGAGACAGGGGAGTCTACGAGCAGTACTTC
J: TRBJ2-7
size: .
V: TRBV15
D: TRBD1

CDR3: CASSKETGGQPQHF
DNA: TGTGCCAGCAGCAAAGAAACAGGGGGCCAGCCCCAGCATTTT
J: TRBJ1-5
size: .
V: TRBV7-9
D: TRBD1

CDR3: CAISRDRGEKLFF
DNA: TGTGCCATCAGCCGGGACAGAGGGGAAAAACTGTTTTTT
J: TRBJ1-4
size: .
V: TRBV10-3
D: TRBD1

CDR3: CASSPRAPGQGSYNEQFF
DNA: TGTGCCAGCTCACCAAGGGCTCCGGGACAGGGGTCCTACAATGAGCAGTTCTTC
J: TRBJ2-1
size: .
V: TRBV18
D: TRBD1

CDR3: CASSLQGQSTEAFF
DNA: TGCGCCAGCAGCTTACAGGGACAAAGCACTGAAGCTTTCTTT
J: TRBJ1-1
size: .
V: TRBV5-1
D: .

CDR3: CATSRTGRGGYTF
DNA: TGTGCCACCAGCAGGACAGGGAGAGGGGGCTACACCTTC
J: TRBJ1-2
size: .
V: TRBV24-1
D: TRBD1

CDR3: CASSETGWYSNQPQHF
DNA: TGTGCCAGCAGTGAGACAGGCTGGTATTCGAATCAGCCCCAGCATTTT
J: TRBJ1-5
size: .
V: TRBV6-1
D: .

CDR3: CASSVDTAQVKEAFF
DNA: TGTGCCAGCAGCGTAGACACAGCCCAAGTAAAAGAAGCTTTCTTT
J: TRBJ1-1
size: once
V: TRBV9
D: .

CDR3: CASSRMNTEAFF
DNA: TGTGCCAGCAGCAGAATGAACACTGAAGCTTTCTTT
J: TRBJ1-1
size: once
V: TRBV2
D: .

CDR3: CASSPRGARKFYGELFF
DNA: TGTGCCAGCAGCCCCAGGGGGGCCAGGAAGTTCTACGGGGAGCTGTTTTTT
J: TRBJ2-2
size: .
V: TRBV11-2
D: .

CDR3: CASSSSVSYNEQFF
DNA: TGTGCCAGCAGTTCTAGCGTGTCCTACAATGAGCAGTTCTTC
J: TRBJ2-1
size: .
V: TRBV2
D: .

CDR3: CASGTSGGGTDTQYF
DNA: TGCGCCAGCGGAACTAGCGGGGGGGGCACAGATACGCAGTATTTT
J: TRBJ2-3
size: .
V: TRBV5-1
D: TRBD2

CDR3: CASSPRDRENYGYTF
DNA: TGTGCCAGCAGCCCCCGGGACAGGGAGAACTATGGCTACACCTTC
J: TRBJ1-2
size: few
V: TRBV9
D: TRBD1

CDR3: CASSPRGGDSSYNSPLHF
DNA: TGTGCCAGCAGCCCAAGAGGGGGAGACAGCTCCTATAATTCACCCCTCCACTTT
J: TRBJ1-6
size: .
V: TRBV9
D: .

CDR3: CASSVGGEGEKLFF
DNA: TGTGCCAGCAGCGTTGGTGGGGAGGGAGAAAAACTGTTTTTT
J: TRBJ1-4
size: .
V: TRBV9
D: .

CDR3: CASSAGQGITDTQYF
DNA: TGCGCCAGCAGCGCGGGACAGGGAATCACAGATACGCAGTATTTT
J: TRBJ2-3
size: .
V: TRBV5-1
D: TRBD1

CDR3: CSVEVSLNTEAFF
DNA: TGCAGCGTTGAAGTCAGTTTGAACACTGAAGCTTTCTTT
J: TRBJ1-1
size: .
V: TRBV29-1
D: .

CDR3: CASSNQGVIQETQYF
DNA: TGTGCCAGCTCAAACCAGGGGGTCATCCAAGAGACCCAGTACTTC
J: TRBJ2-5
size: few
V: TRBV18
D: TRBD1